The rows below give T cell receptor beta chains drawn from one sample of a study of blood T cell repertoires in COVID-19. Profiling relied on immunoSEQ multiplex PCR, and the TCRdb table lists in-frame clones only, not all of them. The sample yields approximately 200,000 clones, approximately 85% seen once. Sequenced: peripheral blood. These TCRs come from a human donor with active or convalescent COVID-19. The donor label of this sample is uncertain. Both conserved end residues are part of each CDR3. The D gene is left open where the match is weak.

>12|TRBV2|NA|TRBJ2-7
CASSPFSVEQYF
TGTGCCAGCAGTCCGTTTTCCGTCGAGCAGTACTTC
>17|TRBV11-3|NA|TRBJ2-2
CASSLDLASGATGELFF
TGTGCCAGCAGCTTAGATTTGGCCAGCGGTGCGACCGGGGAGCTGTTTTTT
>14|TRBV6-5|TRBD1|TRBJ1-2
CASSRDREIYGYTF
TGTGCCAGCAGTAGGGACAGGGAAATCTATGGCTACACCTTC
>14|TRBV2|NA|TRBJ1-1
CASSGYSPLTEAFF
TGTGCCAGCAGTGGGTACAGCCCCCTGACTGAAGCTTTCTTT
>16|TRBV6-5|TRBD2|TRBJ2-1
CASSSLAGRSYNEQFF
TGTGCCAGCAGTTCCCTAGCGGGGCGCTCCTACAATGAGCAGTTCTTC
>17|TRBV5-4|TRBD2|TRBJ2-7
CASSSNLLAGGYDEQYF
TGTGCCAGCAGCTCGAACCTACTAGCGGGGGGTTACGACGAGCAGTACTTC
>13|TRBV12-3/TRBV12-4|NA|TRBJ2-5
CASSFAAVETQYF
TGTGCCAGCAGTTTTGCGGCGGTGGAGACCCAGTACTTC
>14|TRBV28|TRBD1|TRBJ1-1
CASSLNRGRTEAFF
TGTGCCAGCAGTCTGAACAGGGGGCGCACTGAAGCTTTCTTT
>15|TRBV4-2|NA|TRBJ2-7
CASSQEMESSYEQYF
TGTGCCAGCAGCCAAGAAATGGAGAGCTCCTACGAGCAGTACTTC
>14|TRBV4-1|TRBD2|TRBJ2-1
CASRIKAGLGEQFF
TGCGCCAGCAGGATAAAAGCGGGATTGGGTGAGCAGTTCTTC
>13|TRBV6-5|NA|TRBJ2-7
CASSFDSVIEQYF
TGTGCCAGCAGTTTTGACTCCGTAATCGAGCAGTACTTC
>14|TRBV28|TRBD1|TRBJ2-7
CASSEGQRRHEQYF
TGTGCCAGCAGTGAGGGACAGCGAAGGCACGAGCAGTACTTC
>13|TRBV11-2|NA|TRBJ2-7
CASSLGGTHEQYF
TGTGCCAGCAGCTTAGGAGGGACTCACGAGCAGTACTTC
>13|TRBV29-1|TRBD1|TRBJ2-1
CSVDPTTGDEQFF
TGCAGCGTAGACCCAACGACAGGGGATGAGCAGTTCTTC
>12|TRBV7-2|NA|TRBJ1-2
CASSPYSYGYTF
TGTGCCAGCAGCCCCTACTCCTATGGCTACACCTTC